A selection of T cell receptor beta chains follows, all from one sample in a study of T cell responses to AZD1222 COVID-19 vaccine. Sequencing used immunoSEQ multiplex PCR; TCRdb keeps in-frame clones, though not all of them. This table holds some 170,000 clones, approximately 90% found once. Sequenced here: peripheral blood, sampled 28 days after the second dose of the MenACWY control vaccine. All receptors come from an adult who received the MenACWY meningococcal vaccine as a control. Both conserved end residues are trimmed from each CDR3.

ASSPGQGTDTQY	TRBV10-1	TRBJ2-3
ASSIRASGRGSYNEQF	TRBV19	TRBJ2-1
ASSPGTGRQPQH	TRBV6-6	TRBJ1-5
ASSEAGTYGYT	TRBV6-4	TRBJ1-2
ASSYSNGATNEKLF	TRBV6-5	TRBJ1-4
ASSSRELNTEAF	TRBV27	TRBJ1-1
ASSLIQGSEGYT	TRBV28	TRBJ1-2
ASSDGMSYNEQF	TRBV10-1	TRBJ2-1
ASSLGGQVHYGYT	TRBV27	TRBJ1-2
ASRAGLPDTQY	TRBV2	TRBJ2-3
ASNLIAGGRIPQQF	TRBV21-1	TRBJ2-1
ASSHLRTNPQF	TRBV25-1	TRBJ2-1
ASSYLRDTEQY	TRBV28	TRBJ2-7
ASRHHTNTGELF	TRBV28	TRBJ2-2
ASRRERGAREQY	TRBV6-5	TRBJ2-7
ASRGSAGELF	TRBV27	TRBJ2-2
ASSQPDRFYGYT	TRBV3-1/TRBV3-2	TRBJ1-2
AWSAQVNEKLF	TRBV30	TRBJ1-4
ASSPPGINEKLF	TRBV6-5	TRBJ1-4
ASSYRETQY	TRBV6-2/TRBV6-3	TRBJ2-5
ATSDGTDNEQF	TRBV24-1	TRBJ2-1
ASSPSPDSGNEQF	TRBV5-6	TRBJ2-1
ASSEIGLATDLKETQY	TRBV6-1	TRBJ2-5
ARPDETYNEQF	TRBV12-3/TRBV12-4	TRBJ2-1
ASSYGTGRDTQY	TRBV18	TRBJ2-3
ASSPLGRGQREQY	TRBV6-2/TRBV6-3	TRBJ2-7
ASSLWTVDPNTEAF	TRBV27	TRBJ1-1
ASSYYQTAFTGELF	TRBV6-5	TRBJ2-2
ASSVAGANTGELF	TRBV9	TRBJ2-2
ASSQGRGETQY	TRBV4-2	TRBJ2-5
ASSEYGQEMYEQY	TRBV9	TRBJ2-7
ASSLSESYEQY	TRBV6-2/TRBV6-3	TRBJ2-7
ASSNGRGQNIQY	TRBV19	TRBJ2-4
ASSELALAGVNHTDTQY	TRBV2	TRBJ2-3
ASSFFGGSYEQY	TRBV27	TRBJ2-7
ASSSAPGDNSPLH	TRBV6-5	TRBJ1-6
ASSESLAGGYEQY	TRBV25-1	TRBJ2-7
ASSQGNGRDLSSYNEQF	TRBV3-1/TRBV3-2	TRBJ2-1
AISSGGVTEAF	TRBV10-3	TRBJ1-1
ASSETLSRALTGELF	TRBV25-1	TRBJ2-2
ATVSGTSTDTQY	TRBV15	TRBJ2-3
ASSPRGVTWESTDTQY	TRBV6-2/TRBV6-3	TRBJ2-3
ASILGGGGNQPQH	TRBV28	TRBJ1-5
ASSQVGQVGQPQH	TRBV7-9	TRBJ1-5
ASSGGPGALGEKLF	TRBV7-2	TRBJ1-4
ASSQPDRVFEDGYT	TRBV4-2	TRBJ1-2
ASSFNYGYT	TRBV28	TRBJ1-2
ASSYEVGGPSNQPQH	TRBV6-2/TRBV6-3	TRBJ1-5
ASSWRLVRPHEQF	TRBV7-2	TRBJ2-1
ASSLEGGILSGNTIY	TRBV7-6	TRBJ1-3
ASSVTGGLDQPQH	TRBV19	TRBJ1-5
ASSQGGGTSYNEQF	TRBV4-1	TRBJ2-1
ASSSEGSSSYNEQF	TRBV6-2/TRBV6-3	TRBJ2-1
ASSPGTGNTEAF	TRBV6-5	TRBJ1-1
ASSLWGGRNTEAF	TRBV28	TRBJ1-1
ASSQRLLAQETQY	TRBV7-2	TRBJ2-5
ASTNLTGGDSPLH	TRBV27	TRBJ1-6
ASRAHLFSGNTIY	TRBV2	TRBJ1-3
ASSLAGVSTTEAF	TRBV7-2	TRBJ1-1
ASSFPGEETQY	TRBV5-1	TRBJ2-5